A selection of T cell receptor beta chains follows, all from one sample in a study of cytomegalovirus exposure and HLA in healthy donors. Profiling relied on immunoSEQ multiplex PCR, and the TCRdb table lists in-frame clones only, not all of them. The data hold hundreds of thousands of clones, with approximately 82% observed a single time. The sample comprised PBMCs. These receptors all stem from a woman aged 40 to 49 in good health and CMV-seronegative. Each CDR3 is given with its conserved first and last residue. Fields, in order: clone size, CDR3 length, D gene, V gene, J gene, CDR3 protein, CDR3 DNA. The D gene is left open where the match is weak. Expanded clones are given a class, and other clones once, few, many or no size at all.

-	14	-	TRBV6-1	TRBJ1-2	CASSEMPHFYGYTF	TGTGCCAGCAGTGAAATGCCACATTTCTATGGCTACACCTTC
-	13	-	TRBV7-9	TRBJ2-7	CASSLPNLGEQYF	TGTGCCAGCAGCTTACCCAACCTAGGCGAGCAGTACTTC
-	15	-	TRBV15	TRBJ2-3	CATSIPLRDTDTQYF	TGTGCCACCAGCATCCCCCTCCGGGACACAGATACGCAGTATTTT
once	14	-	TRBV7-8	TRBJ1-2	CASSLAGRSNGYTF	TGTGCCAGCAGCTTAGCCGGCAGGTCCAATGGCTACACCTTC
-	17	-	TRBV7-9	TRBJ2-2	CASTRLIGAAGNGELFF	TGTGCCAGCACCCGGCTTATTGGGGCGGCGGGAAACGGGGAGCTGTTTTTT
-	16	TRBD2	TRBV5-1	TRBJ2-3	CASSLGASGNTDTQYF	TGCGCCAGCAGCTTGGGGGCTAGCGGAAACACAGATACGCAGTATTTT
-	14	-	TRBV18	TRBJ2-7	CASSPSGSSYEQYF	TGTGCCAGCTCACCGTCAGGGTCAAGCTACGAGCAGTACTTC
-	15	TRBD1	TRBV6-5	TRBJ2-7	CASSFWDRGSYEQYF	TGTGCCAGCAGTTTCTGGGACAGGGGGTCCTACGAGCAGTACTTC
-	15	-	TRBV27	TRBJ1-2	CASSSATGIAGGYTF	TGTGCCAGCAGTTCCGCAACAGGGATAGCGGGTGGCTACACCTTC
-	16	TRBD1	TRBV5-1	TRBJ2-7	CASSDAPGQGAYEQYF	TGCGCCAGCAGCGATGCTCCGGGACAGGGAGCCTACGAGCAGTACTTC
-	15	TRBD1	TRBV19	TRBJ1-6	CASKTTGTGNSPLHF	TGTGCCAGTAAAACTACCGGGACAGGGAATTCACCCCTCCACTTT
-	15	-	TRBV5-1	TRBJ2-5	CASSLETPGGETQYF	TGCGCCAGCAGCTTGGAAACCCCAGGGGGGGAGACCCAGTACTTC
-	13	-	TRBV7-2	TRBJ2-1	CASSQHPSLEQFF	TGTGCCAGCAGCCAACACCCTAGTCTTGAGCAGTTCTTC
-	14	TRBD1	TRBV10-2	TRBJ1-5	CASSDSPGGQPQHF	TGCGCCAGCAGTGATTCCCCAGGGGGTCAGCCCCAGCATTTT
-	17	-	TRBV11-3	TRBJ2-1	CASSSPIGGHHYNEQFF	TGTGCCAGCAGCTCCCCTATCGGGGGGCATCACTACAATGAGCAGTTCTTC
-	13	-	TRBV19	TRBJ1-5	CASSSMQGQPQHF	TGTGCCAGTAGCTCTATGCAGGGGCAGCCCCAGCATTTT
-	15	-	TRBV28	TRBJ1-3	CASSAREFSGNTIYF	TGTGCCAGCAGTGCCCGGGAATTCTCTGGAAACACCATATATTTT
once	13	TRBD1	TRBV5-8	TRBJ1-2	CASTRDRTYGYTF	TGTGCCAGCACCCGGGACAGAACCTATGGCTACACCTTC
-	15	TRBD1	TRBV6-1	TRBJ2-5	CASSERGLALQTQYF	TGTGCCAGCAGTGAGAGGGGGCTGGCGTTACAGACCCAGTACTTC
once	12	-	TRBV2	TRBJ1-5	CASSGPSQSQHF	TGTGCCAGCAGTGGGCCCAGTCAGTCCCAGCATTTT
-	15	-	TRBV5-1	TRBJ1-2	CASSPKTGSGYGYTF	TGCGCCAGCAGCCCTAAGACAGGTTCCGGATATGGCTACACCTTC
once	14	TRBD1	TRBV7-9	TRBJ1-4	CASSSGQGNEKLFF	TGTGCCAGCAGCTCGGGACAGGGTAATGAAAAACTGTTTTTT
-	15	TRBD2	TRBV28	TRBJ2-1	CASRGGRALYNEQFF	TGTGCCAGCCGGGGGGGCAGGGCGCTTTACAATGAGCAGTTCTTC
-	14	-	TRBV6-5	TRBJ2-7	CASSYLGRAYEQYF	TGTGCCAGCAGTTACCTGGGCAGAGCCTACGAGCAGTACTTC
-	14	TRBD2	TRBV6-1	TRBJ2-7	CASSESGRVDEQYF	TGTGCCAGCAGTGAGAGTGGGAGGGTCGACGAGCAGTACTTC
-	15	-	TRBV19	TRBJ1-1	CASSHRTATRTEAFF	TGTGCCAGTAGCCACCGGACTGCGACTCGCACTGAAGCTTTCTTT
-	14	TRBD2	TRBV30	TRBJ2-1	CAWLTGRPYNEQFF	TGTGCCTGGTTGACCGGGAGGCCTTACAATGAGCAGTTCTTC
-	13	-	TRBV18	TRBJ2-5	CASSLQFRETQYF	TGTGCCAGCTCACTTCAATTCAGAGAGACCCAGTACTTC
-	13	TRBD1	TRBV7-2	TRBJ1-5	CASSQGGYQPQHF	TGTGCCAGCAGCCAGGGGGGTTATCAGCCCCAGCATTTT
-	15	-	TRBV7-3	TRBJ2-3	CASSLLGGATDTQYF	TGTGCCAGCAGCTTACTTGGGGGGGCCACAGATACGCAGTATTTT
-	14	-	TRBV6-1	TRBJ2-7	CASRGTPGGYEQYF	TGTGCCAGCAGAGGGACTCCCGGGGGCTACGAGCAGTACTTC